A selection of T cell receptor beta chains follows, all from one sample in a study of blood T cell repertoires in COVID-19. Sequencing used immunoSEQ multiplex PCR; TCRdb keeps in-frame clones, though not all of them. The sample includes some 250,000 clones, more than 75% of them seen just once. The source material was peripheral blood. The source of these receptors is a woman in her 70s with active or convalescent COVID-19. The CDR3 runs from the conserved cysteine through the conserved F or W. A D gene is named only where the DNA matches it firmly. Size tells how often a clone was seen (once, few, many) or the class of an expanded clone, and some rows leave it out.

-,TRBV6-6,TRBJ1-4,TRBD1,TGTGCCAGCAGTCAGACAGGGAATGAAAAACTGTTTTTT,CASSQTGNEKLFF
once,TRBV11-2,TRBJ2-7,-,TGTGCCAGCAGCCTGGACGGGGGATACGAGCAGTACTTC,CASSLDGGYEQYF
-,TRBV2,TRBJ1-6,-,TGTGCCAGCAGTGCGACAGGTGCTTCGGATTCACCCCTCCACTTT,CASSATGASDSPLHF
-,TRBV29-1,TRBJ2-1,-,TGCAGCCCCGCGGTAGGTCCGGATGAGCAGTTCTTC,CSPAVGPDEQFF
-,TRBV19,TRBJ2-7,TRBD1,TGTGCCACCCTAGGTCCACAGGGGGCAGCCTACGAGCAGTACTTC,CATLGPQGAAYEQYF
-,TRBV7-8,TRBJ1-5,TRBD1,TGTGCCAGCAGCACAGGACAGGGCCCCTATAGCAATCAGCCCCAGCATTTT,CASSTGQGPYSNQPQHF
-,TRBV6-2/TRBV6-3,TRBJ2-3,TRBD2,TGTGCCAGCAGTTACTTCGGACTAGCGGGGGGGAAAGATACGCAGTATTTT,CASSYFGLAGGKDTQYF
-,TRBV12-3/TRBV12-4,TRBJ1-1,-,TGTGCCAGCAGCAGACGGGTGAACACTGAAGCTTTCTTT,CASSRRVNTEAFF
few,TRBV20-1,TRBJ1-5,-,TGCAGTGCTAGTCCCCCGGGGTTTGGCGGTAATCAGCCCCAGCATTTT,CSASPPGFGGNQPQHF
-,TRBV6-5,TRBJ1-3,TRBD1,TGTGCCAGCACCGGACAGGGGGCTGGAAACACCATATATTTT,CASTGQGAGNTIYF
-,TRBV7-2,TRBJ2-7,-,TGTGCCAGCAGCTTATCCGGCCCGGGGGAGGCCGAGCAGTACTTC,CASSLSGPGEAEQYF
once,TRBV9,TRBJ2-7,TRBD1,TGTGCCAGCAGCGCAACCGGGACAGGGGTCTACGAGCAGTACTTC,CASSATGTGVYEQYF
-,TRBV27,TRBJ2-1,TRBD2,TGTGCCAGCAGTACTACTAGCGGGGGGGCCTATGAGCAGTTCTTC,CASSTTSGGAYEQFF
-,TRBV9,TRBJ2-6,-,TGTGCCAGCAGCGTCGGACATCAGACAACTGGGGCCAACGTCCTGACTTTC,CASSVGHQTTGANVLTF
once,TRBV27,TRBJ1-6,-,TGTGCCAGCAGTCCTAGACGGCTTAGCTCCTATAATTCACCCCTCCACTTT,CASSPRRLSSYNSPLHF
-,TRBV3-1/TRBV3-2,TRBJ1-2,-,TGTGCCAGCAGCCCAAGAGCCCTGGGGGCAACCCTCTATGGCTACACCTTC,CASSPRALGATLYGYTF
-,TRBV11-1,TRBJ1-3,TRBD1,TGTGCCAGCAGAAGGGGGCCGGGAAACACCATATATTTT,CASRRGPGNTIYF
-,TRBV5-1,TRBJ1-1,-,TGCGCCAGCAGAGTGGGGCCTTCCAGCACTGAAGCTTTCTTT,CASRVGPSSTEAFF
-,TRBV15,TRBJ1-5,TRBD1,TGTGCCACCAGCGCCAACCTGGGACAGCCCAATCAGCCCCAGCATTTT,CATSANLGQPNQPQHF
-,TRBV27,TRBJ2-7,TRBD1,TGTGCCAGCAGCGGACAGGGCAGTGCCGAGCAGTACTTC,CASSGQGSAEQYF
-,TRBV13,TRBJ2-3,-,TGTGCCAGCAGCTTAGAGCGGGCAGCTAGCACAGATACGCAGTATTTT,CASSLERAASTDTQYF
-,TRBV7-2,TRBJ1-2,-,TGTGCCAGCAGCTTGGGAGAACTCTTAAACTATGGCTACACCTTC,CASSLGELLNYGYTF
-,TRBV5-1,TRBJ1-1,TRBD1,TGCGCCAGCAGCTTGGCCGGGGGACAGGGCACTGAAGCTTTCTTT,CASSLAGGQGTEAFF
-,TRBV6-2/TRBV6-3,TRBJ2-3,TRBD2,TGTGCCAGCAGTTACGACGGGGCTAGCGGGGGGGCCGCGGCAGATACGCAGTATTTT,CASSYDGASGGAAADTQYF